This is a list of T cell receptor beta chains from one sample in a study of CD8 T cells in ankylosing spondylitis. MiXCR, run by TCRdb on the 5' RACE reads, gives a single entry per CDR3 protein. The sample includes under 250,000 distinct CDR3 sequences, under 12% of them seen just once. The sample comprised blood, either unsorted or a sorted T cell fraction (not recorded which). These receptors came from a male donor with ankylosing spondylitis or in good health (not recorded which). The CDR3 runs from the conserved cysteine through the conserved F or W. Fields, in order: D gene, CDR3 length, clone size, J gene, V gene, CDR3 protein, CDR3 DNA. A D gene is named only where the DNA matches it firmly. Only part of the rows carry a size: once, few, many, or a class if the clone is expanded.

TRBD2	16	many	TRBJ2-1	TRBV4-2	CASSQELAGGFNEQFF	TGTGCCAGCAGCCAAGAACTAGCGGGGGGGTTCAATGAGCAGTTCTTC
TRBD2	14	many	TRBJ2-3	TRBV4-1	CASSLQRDPDTQYF	TGCGCCAGCAGCCTCCAGCGGGACCCCGATACGCAGTATTTT
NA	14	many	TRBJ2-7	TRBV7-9	CASSSGDRIHEQYF	TGTGCCAGCAGCTCGGGGGACCGCATTCACGAGCAGTACTTC
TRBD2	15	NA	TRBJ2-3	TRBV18	CASSSGRRGTDTQYF	TGTGCCAGCTCTAGCGGGAGGAGAGGAACAGATACGCAGTATTTT
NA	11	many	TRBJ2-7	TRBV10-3	CAISDLSDPYF	TGTGCCATCAGTGATCTTTCGGATCCGTACTTC
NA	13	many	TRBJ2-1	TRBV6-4	CASSDDSYNEQFF	TGTGCCAGCAGTGACGACTCCTACAATGAGCAGTTCTTC
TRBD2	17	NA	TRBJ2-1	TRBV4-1	CASSQDFDSGSSTEQFF	TGCGCCAGCAGCCAAGATTTTGATAGCGGGTCCTCTACTGAGCAGTTCTTC
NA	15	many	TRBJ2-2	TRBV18	CASSDGVSNTGELFF	TGTGCCAGCTCCGATGGGGTTTCGAACACCGGGGAGCTGTTTTTT
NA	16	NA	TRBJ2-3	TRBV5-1	CASSSVLYGSTATQYF	TGTGCCAGCAGCTCGGTCCTATACGGTAGCACAGCTACGCAGTATTTT
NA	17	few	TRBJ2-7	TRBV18	CASSPGGGQTFSDEKYF	TGTGCCAGCTCACCGGGGGGAGGTCAGACCTTCTCTGACGAGAAGTACTTC
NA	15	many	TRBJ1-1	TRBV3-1	CASSPNWVGNTEAFF	TGTGCCAGCAGCCCTAATTGGGTGGGGAACACTGAAGCTTTCTTT
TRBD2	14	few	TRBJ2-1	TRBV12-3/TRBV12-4	CASRGLAGVGEQFF	TGTGCCAGCAGGGGACTAGCGGGAGTCGGTGAGCAGTTCTTC
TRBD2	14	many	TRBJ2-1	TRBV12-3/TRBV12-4	CASSLSASGMGQFF	TGTGCCAGCAGTTTATCGGCTAGCGGGATGGGGCAGTTCTTC
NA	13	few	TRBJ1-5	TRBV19	CASSIDSGQPQHF	TGTGCCAGTAGTATAGATTCAGGACAGCCCCAGCATTTT
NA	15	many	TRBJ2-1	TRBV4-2	CASSQDLSSSYEQFF	TGTGCCAGCAGCCAAGATTTGAGTAGCAGCTATGAGCAGTTCTTC
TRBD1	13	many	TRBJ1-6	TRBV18	CASSRDRDSPLHF	TGTGCCAGCTCACGGGACAGGGATTCACCCCTCCACTTT
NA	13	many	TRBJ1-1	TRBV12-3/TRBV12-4	CASSLSIWTEAFF	TGTGCCAGCAGCTTGTCAATCTGGACTGAAGCTTTCTTT
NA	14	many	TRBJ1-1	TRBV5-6	CASSLERVNTEAFF	TGTGCCAGCAGCTTGGAGAGGGTTAACACTGAAGCTTTCTTT
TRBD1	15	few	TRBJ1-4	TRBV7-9	CASSRGGTSNEKLFF	TGTGCCAGCAGCCGAGGGGGCACCTCTAATGAAAAACTGTTTTTT
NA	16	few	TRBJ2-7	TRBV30	CAWSVQGPAGLYEQYF	TGTGCCTGGAGTGTACAAGGGCCTGCAGGTTTGTACGAGCAGTACTTC
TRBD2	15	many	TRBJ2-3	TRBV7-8	CASSRPGLATDTQYF	TGTGCCAGCAGCCGGCCGGGACTAGCGACAGATACGCAGTATTTT
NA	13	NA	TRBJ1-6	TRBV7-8	CASSLAHTSPLHF	TGTGCCAGCAGCTTAGCGCATACCTCACCCCTCCACTTT
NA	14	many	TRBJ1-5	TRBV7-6	CASSPGRSNQPQHF	TGTGCCAGCAGCCCGGGACGGAGCAATCAGCCCCAGCATTTT
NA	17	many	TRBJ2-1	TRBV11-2	CASSLETALSSYNEQFF	TGTGCCAGCAGCTTAGAAACGGCCTTAAGCTCCTACAATGAGCAGTTCTTC
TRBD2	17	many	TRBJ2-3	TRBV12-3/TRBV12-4	CASSPLGGGGLGDTQYF	TGTGCCAGCAGTCCCCTGGGGGGGGGAGGGCTGGGAGATACGCAGTATTTT
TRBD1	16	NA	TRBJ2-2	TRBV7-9	CASSPGTGNNTGELFF	TGTGCCAGCAGCCCCGGGACAGGGAATAACACCGGGGAGCTGTTTTTT
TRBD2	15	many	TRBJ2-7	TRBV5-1	CASSGGLAGSYEQYF	TGCGCCAGCAGCGGAGGTCTAGCGGGGTCCTACGAGCAGTACTTC